This T cell receptor beta chain appears in the sequencing data of a study of blood T cell repertoires in COVID-19 (dated by TCRdb to 2019 to 2021). Looking at the study overall: Samples covering the acute and convalescent phases of COVID-19 were provided by collaborators in the United States, Italy and Spain. The material from the prospective study consisted of cDNA or gDNA derived from T cells, B-cell-depleted T cells, or PBMCs. The dataset comprised deeply sampled blood TCRbeta repertoires from subjects exposed to, actively infected with, or recovered from COVID-19. A freely available public database, intended as a resource for researchers studying the immune response to SARS-CoV-2, is where the repertoires were released. Samples came from the ongoing ImmuneRACE study (first 160 participants) plus 1,254 subjects from 6 global collaborators. Nearly every sample came with metadata listing a de-identified subject ID, COVID-19 status, age in years and sex. Where available, HLA class I and class II types were taken from metadata supplied by the sample provider and were not determined by assay-based typing.

As concerns this clone: Its target antigen remains unknown. No base qualities exist here, and no much larger clone lies one base off it.

Participants in the prospective study were aged 18 to 89 years, lived in some 24 United States geographic areas, and enrolled through a virtual design. In the prospective study, cohorts were assigned on the basis of participant-reported clinical history obtained from a screening survey and a study questionnaire. Recovered participants in ImmuneRACE Cohort 3 were defined as having two consecutive negative NP/OP PCR tests, clearance from a healthcare professional, or resolution of symptoms. In the prospective study, mobile phlebotomists collected whole blood, serum and a nasopharyngeal or oropharyngeal swab from each participant. Additional blood draws and questionnaires over an approximately two-month period could optionally be provided by prospective study participants. Blood samples from the prospective study were shipped frozen or at room temperature prior to DNA extraction. CDR1 and CDR2, per the germline V gene, are SGHRS and YFSETQ. V is trimmed back by 0 bases and J by 6 bases, and the junction contains 4 bases that no gene match accounts for. The CDR3 contains 15 residues, cysteine and phenylalanine counted. CDR3 DNA only is kept here, 45 bases in frame from base 1.

Overall study outcomes, separate from this receptor: The amount of clinical and demographic metadata varied by source and participant and was provided uncurated.

The immunoSEQ Assay, a bias-controlled multiplex PCR, was used to amplify TCRbeta CDR3 regions from genomic DNA. Regarding the original processing steps: Nucleated cell counts per sample were estimated from amplification of reference gene primers within the assay. To quantify the absolute abundance of each unique TCRbeta CDR3 rearrangement, sequence reads were collapsed and filtered. For each sample, productive Simpson clonality was calculated as the square root of Simpson's diversity index over productive rearrangements. TCRdb stores this immuneACCESS table with in-frame sequences only. Part of the clones is absent; in the studies checked, under half of the shortfall reflects unresolved V genes, and no reason is known for the rest. The D gene and trimming were derived from the DNA, and the V and J assignments and clone size from that table. This sample gives over 150,000 clones in total; roughly 85% of them show up just once. The ten largest clones capture approximately 9.4% of the sample.

The source material was PBMCs or T cells enriched from blood (not recorded which). The TCR was taken from a woman aged 18-29 years who had recovered from COVID-19. The chain links TRBV5-1 with TRBJ2-7, with 12 bases aligning to TRBD2. The nucleotides read TGCGCCAGCAGCTTGGACCTAGCGGGGGGGCGCGAGCAGTACTTC. Translated, this is CASSLDLAGGREQYF. The reference TRBV5-1 and TRBJ2-7 proteins fill in what lies around the CDR3, so the full variable domain reads KAGVTQTPRYLIKTRGQQVTLSCSPISGHRSVSWYQQTPGQGLQFLFEYFSETQRNKGNFPGRFSGRQFSNSRSEMNVSTLELGDSALYLCASSLDLAGGREQYFGPGTRLTVT.